These 6 T cell receptor beta chains came from one sample sequenced in a study of cytomegalovirus exposure and HLA in healthy donors. The PCR contained 60 Vbeta and 13 Jbeta primers. Measured with immunoSEQ multiplex PCR; TCRdb has only the in-frame clones, and not every one. In the table there are 90,000 to 140,000 clones, approximately 82% of which are singletons. The sample taken for sequencing was PBMCs. The receptors shown here come from a man aged 40-50 years in good health and CMV-seropositive.

This clone occurred a few times. This chain uses TRBV6-4 with TRBJ2-1; D possibly corresponds to TRBD1 (6 bases). The V end was cut by 0 bases, the J end by 6 bases, with 12 bases between. The CDR3 extends over 15 amino acids. Germline loops: CDR1 MRHNA, CDR2 SNTAGT. Here the CDR3 reads CASSDSVQGSNEQFF. As DNA, the CDR3 is TGTGCCAGCAGTGACTCTGTACAGGGCTCCAATGAGCAGTTCTTC.

For this clone: The DNA is omitted, as the CDR3 cannot be located on it reliably, and the CDR3 follows TCRdb's listing. J is TRBJ2-2 and V is TRBV1; the table's TRBD2 call for D was not verified on the DNA. TRBV1 is a known pseudogene. Termini included, the CDR3 measures 20 amino acids. Here the CDR3 reads CTSSQYYVLVGGGASGELFF.

This clone appeared once. This chain connects TRBV18 to TRBJ2-4, with 8 bases fitting TRBD2. Trimming cost V 6 bases and J 6 bases; bases outside gene matches: 13. The germline V gene has CDR1 KGHSH and CDR2 LQKENI. CDR3 length equals 16 residues. CDR3: CASSPSWSLAGNIQYF. The CDR3 DNA sequence: TGTGCCAGCTCCCCCTCCTGGTCCCTAGCGGGAAACATTCAGTACTTC.

This rearrangement joins TRBV9 to TRBJ1-2; TRBD1 matches 8 bases. Germline CDR1 SGDLS, CDR2 YYNGEE. The CDR3 is 17 amino acids. The V and J ends lost 2 bases and 4 bases, in that order; junction bases with no gene match: 13. CDR3 loop: CASSVGRTGSLGYGYTF. Here the CDR3 DNA reads TGTGCCAGCAGCGTCGGCAGGACAGGGAGTTTGGGCTATGGCTACACCTTC. Filled out from reference TRBV9 and TRBJ1-2, the complete variable domain reads DSGVTQTPKHLITATGQRVTLRCSPRSGDLSVYWYQQSLDQGLQFLIQYYNGEERAKGNILERFSAQQFPDLHSELNLSSLELGDSALYFCASSVGRTGSLGYGYTFGSGTRLTVV.

This sequence joins TRBV30 and TRBJ1-5, with TRBD1 identical over 9 bases. CDR1 is GTSNPN, CDR2 SVGIG, per germline (reference sequence). V lost 4 bases and J lost 2; bases outside the gene matches: 6. The CDR3 covers 15 residues. CDR3 in amino acids: CAWNRGRMGNQPQHF. CDR3 coding DNA: TGTGCCTGGAACAGGGGGCGAATGGGCAATCAGCCCCAGCATTTT.

The V and J genes are TRBV7-3 and TRBJ2-1; possible D gene TRBD2, 6 bases. The CDR3 consists of 17 residues. Germline loops: CDR1 SGHTA, CDR2 FQGTGA. Trimming removed 3 bases from V and 3 bases from J, with 18 bases in between. Here the CDR3 DNA reads TGTGCCAGCAGCTTCAGTAGGTATGGGGGGAGCTACAATGAGCAGTTCTTC. It encodes CASSFSRYGGSYNEQFF.